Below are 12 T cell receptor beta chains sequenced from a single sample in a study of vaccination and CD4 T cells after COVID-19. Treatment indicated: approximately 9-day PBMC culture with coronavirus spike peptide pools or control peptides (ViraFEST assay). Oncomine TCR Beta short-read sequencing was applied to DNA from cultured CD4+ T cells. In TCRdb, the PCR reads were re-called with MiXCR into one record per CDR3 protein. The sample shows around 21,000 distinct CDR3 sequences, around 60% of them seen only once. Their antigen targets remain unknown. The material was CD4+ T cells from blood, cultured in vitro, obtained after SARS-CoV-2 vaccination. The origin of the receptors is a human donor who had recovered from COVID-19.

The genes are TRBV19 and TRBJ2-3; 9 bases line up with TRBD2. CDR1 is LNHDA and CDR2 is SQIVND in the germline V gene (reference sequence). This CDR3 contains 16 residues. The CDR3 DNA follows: TGTGCGGCGAGCGGCGGGGGGGCTCGTGGGACAGATACGCAGTATTTT. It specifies CAASGGGARGTDTQYF. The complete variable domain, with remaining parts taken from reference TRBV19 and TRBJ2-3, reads DGGITQSPKYLFRKEGQNVTLSCEQNLNHDAMYWYRQDPGQGLRLIYYSQIVNDFQKGDIAEGYSVSREKKESFPLTVTSAQKNPTAFYLCAASGGGARGTDTQYFGPGTRLTVL.

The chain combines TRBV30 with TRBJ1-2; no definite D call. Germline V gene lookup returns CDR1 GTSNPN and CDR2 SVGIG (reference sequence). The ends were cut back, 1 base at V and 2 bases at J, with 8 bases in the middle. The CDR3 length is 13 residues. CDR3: CAWSALSNYGYTF. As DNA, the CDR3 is TGTGCCTGGAGTGCCCTATCAAACTATGGCTACACCTTC.

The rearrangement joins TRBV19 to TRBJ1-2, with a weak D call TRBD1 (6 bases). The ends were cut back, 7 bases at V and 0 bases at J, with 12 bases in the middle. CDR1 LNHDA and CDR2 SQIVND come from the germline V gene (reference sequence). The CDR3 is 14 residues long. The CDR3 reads CASTSDRANYGYTF. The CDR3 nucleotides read TGTGCCAGTACCTCGGACAGAGCTAACTATGGCTACACCTTC.

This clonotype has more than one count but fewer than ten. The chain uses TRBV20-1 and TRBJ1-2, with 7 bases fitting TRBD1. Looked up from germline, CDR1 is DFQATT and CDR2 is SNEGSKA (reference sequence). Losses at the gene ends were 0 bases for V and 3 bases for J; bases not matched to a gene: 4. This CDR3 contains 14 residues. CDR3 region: CSARETGRYYGYTF. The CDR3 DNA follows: TGCAGTGCTAGAGAGACAGGGCGCTACTATGGCTACACCTTC.

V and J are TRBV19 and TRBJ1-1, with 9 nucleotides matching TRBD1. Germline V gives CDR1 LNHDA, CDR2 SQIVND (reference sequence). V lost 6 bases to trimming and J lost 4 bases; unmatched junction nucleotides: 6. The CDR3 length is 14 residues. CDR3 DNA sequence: TGTGCCAGTAGGCAACAGGGGGCTTCCACTGAAGCTTTCTTT. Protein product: CASRQQGASTEAFF.

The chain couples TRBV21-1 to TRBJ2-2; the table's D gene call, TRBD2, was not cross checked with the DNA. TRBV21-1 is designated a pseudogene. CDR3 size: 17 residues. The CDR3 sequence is CASSTGTSLPNTGELFF. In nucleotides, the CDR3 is TGTGCCAGCAGCACTGGGACTAGTTTACCCAACACCGGGGAGCTGTTTTTT.

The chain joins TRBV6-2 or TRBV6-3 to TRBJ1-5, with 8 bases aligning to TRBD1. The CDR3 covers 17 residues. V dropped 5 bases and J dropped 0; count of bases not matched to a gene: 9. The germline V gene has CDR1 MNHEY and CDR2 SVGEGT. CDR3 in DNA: TGTGCCAGCAGTGTCAGACAGGGGCCTTATAGCAATCAGCCCCAGCATTTT. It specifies CASSVRQGPYSNQPQHF.

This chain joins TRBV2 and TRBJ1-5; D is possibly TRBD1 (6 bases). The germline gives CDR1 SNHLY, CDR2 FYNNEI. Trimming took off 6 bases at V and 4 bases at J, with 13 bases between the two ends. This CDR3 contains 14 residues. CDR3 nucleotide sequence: TGTGCCAGCAGGTTGCAGGGGCAGAATCAGCCCCAGCATTTT. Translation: CASRLQGQNQPQHF.

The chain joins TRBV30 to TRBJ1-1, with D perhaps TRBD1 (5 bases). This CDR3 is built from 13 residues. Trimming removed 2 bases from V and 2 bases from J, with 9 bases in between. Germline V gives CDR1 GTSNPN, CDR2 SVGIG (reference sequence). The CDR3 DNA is TGTGCCTGGAGTTTTCAGGGCAACACTGAAGCTTTCTTT. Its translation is CAWSFQGNTEAFF.

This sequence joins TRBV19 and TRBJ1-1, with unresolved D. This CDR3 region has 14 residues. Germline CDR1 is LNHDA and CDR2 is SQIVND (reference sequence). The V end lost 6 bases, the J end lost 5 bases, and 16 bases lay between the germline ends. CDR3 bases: TGTGCCAGTAGAGGAGGCAGAACGCGAACTGAAGCTTTCTTT. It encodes CASRGGRTRTEAFF.

The CDR3 DNA follows: TGTGCCAGCTGGACCCCCCGGGGGGTCTATGGCTACACCTTC. Translation gives CASWTPRGVYGYTF. The rearrangement joins TRBV2 to TRBJ1-2; a weak D match, TRBD1 (5 bases). V was shortened by 8 bases and J by 4 bases, with 17 bases between the two germline ends. CDR3 length equals 14 residues. CDR1 and CDR2 (germline): SNHLY, FYNNEI.

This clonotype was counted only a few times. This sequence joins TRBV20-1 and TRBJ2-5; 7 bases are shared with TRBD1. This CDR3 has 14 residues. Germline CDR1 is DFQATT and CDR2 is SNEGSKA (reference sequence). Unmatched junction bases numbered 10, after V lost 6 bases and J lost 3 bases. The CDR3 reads CSALQDRNKETQYF. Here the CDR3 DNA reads TGCAGTGCCCTCCAGGACAGGAATAAAGAGACCCAGTACTTC.